This T cell receptor beta chain was documented in a study of blood T cells in healthy people across ages. Study in general: Template switching picked up about one barcoded beta molecule for each two T cells.

Alongside a J-beta primer mix, a sample-barcoded 5' primer served in a second PCR lasting roughly 6 to 12 cycles. A template-switch adaptor that had 12 random nucleotides put a tag on each cDNA molecule. TCRdb re-called the 5' RACE reads with MiXCR, one entry per CDR3 protein. Among about 1.1 million distinct CDR3 sequences listed, roughly two fifths were seen once. CDR3 length: 12 residues. V dropped 7 bases and J dropped 7; count of bases not matched to a gene: 6. Germline V gives CDR1 SNHLY, CDR2 FYNNEI. This clonotype was seen a few times. Each of the donors had 9 to 10 milliliters of peripheral blood drawn into EDTA-treated Vacutainer tubes.

This chain connects TRBV2 to TRBJ1-2; TRBD1 agrees at 7 bases. This TCR derives from a man aged 18 to 29 in good health. Source material: blood. The CDR3, as DNA: TGTGCCAGCAAGACAGGGACTCCTGGCTACACCTTC. Amino acids: CASKTGTPGYTF.